The 30 T cell receptor beta chains reported below all come from one sample, sequenced in a study of cytomegalovirus exposure and HLA in healthy donors. Here immunoSEQ multiplex PCR was the method, and the copy in TCRdb shows in-frame clones only, minus some. The sample lists some 170,000 clones, 87% occurring once. The sample taken for sequencing was PBMCs. These receptors originate from a young woman in good health and CMV-seronegative.

A single count supports this clone. The rearrangement uses TRBV27 and TRBJ2-7; D is unresolved. Germline values: CDR1 MNHEY, CDR2 SMNVEV (reference sequence). Trimming pared 2 bases from V and 2 bases from J, leaving 7 bases between. This CDR3 region has 13 residues. The CDR3 sequence is CASSLLPPYEQYF. The CDR3 DNA follows: TGTGCCAGCAGTTTACTCCCCCCCTACGAGCAGTACTTC.

V usage is TRBV7-9 and J usage is TRBJ1-1, with D possibly TRBD1 on 5 matching bases. V was clipped by 1 base and J by 3 bases, with 18 bases between them. The CDR3 sequence is 17 residues long. Germline V CDR1 and CDR2: SEHNR, FQNEAQ (reference sequence). CDR3 DNA sequence: TGTGCCAGCAGCTTAGAGGCCCGTGGACATGGGGACACTGAAGCTTTCTTT. It codes for CASSLEARGHGDTEAFF.

The V and J genes are TRBV2 and TRBJ1-2, with 9 bases identical to TRBD1. V lost 6 bases to trimming and J lost 5 bases; unmatched junction nucleotides: 10. The germline CDR1 and CDR2 sequences are SNHLY and FYNNEI. The CDR3 sequence is 15 residues long. The CDR3 bases are TGTGCCAGCAGAGCAGGGACAGGGCCTGGTTATGGCTACACCTTC. It specifies CASRAGTGPGYGYTF.

The chain uses TRBV27 and TRBJ2-1; 9 bases line up with TRBD2. The CDR3 runs 15 residues. Germline V gives CDR1 MNHEY, CDR2 SMNVEV (reference sequence). With V trimmed by 3 bases and J by 8 bases, 8 bases remained unmatched. This CDR3 is CASSLLAGVFYEQFF. In nucleotides, the CDR3 is TGTGCCAGCAGTTTGTTAGCGGGGGTATTCTATGAGCAGTTCTTC.

The chain carries TRBV19 and TRBJ2-1; weak D call: TRBD2 (6 bases). V gave up 3 bases and J gave up 7 bases, with 10 bases separating them. From germline, CDR1 is LNHDA and CDR2 SQIVND (reference sequence). The length of the CDR3 is 13 residues. The CDR3 nucleotides read TGTGCCAGTAGTATCGGGGCGGGGAATGAGCAGTTCTTC. As protein: CASSIGAGNEQFF.

The chain combines TRBV2 with TRBJ2-5; 16 bases align to TRBD2. The CDR3 loop spans 14 amino acids. With V trimmed by 6 bases and J by 13 bases, 8 bases remained unmatched. Germline V gene lookup returns CDR1 SNHLY and CDR2 FYNNEI. The DNA of the CDR3 is TGTGCCAGCAGCGGGACTAGCGGGGGGGCCAATCCGTACTTC. As protein: CASSGTSGGANPYF. The entire variable domain, with the rest obtained from reference TRBV2 and TRBJ2-5, is as follows: EPEVTQTPSHQVTQMGQEVILRCVPISNHLYFYWYRQILGQKVEFLVSFYNNEISEKSEIFDDQFSVERPDGSNFTLKIRSTKLEDSAMYFCASSGTSGGANPYFGPGTRLLVL.

This clone was seen only a few times. The chain joins TRBV4-1 to TRBJ1-1; a possible D gene is TRBD1 (5 bases). Germline V gene data show CDR1 as MGHRA and CDR2 as YSYEKL. Trimming shortened V by 8 bases and J by 1 base, and 14 bases separated the two germline ends. This CDR3 region has 14 residues. CDR3 in DNA: TGCGCCAGCCGGGGGGTTTTGCGGAACACTGAAGCTTTCTTT. Translated, it gives CASRGVLRNTEAFF.

The V call is TRBV19, the J call TRBJ1-5, with 12 nucleotides matching TRBD1. The ends lost 3 bases at V and 2 bases at J; junction bases unmatched: 5. Germline V gene data show CDR1 as LNHDA and CDR2 as SQIVND (reference sequence). The CDR3 spans 17 residues. CDR3 sequence (DNA): TGTGCCAGTAGTATTGGGACAGGGGGCGTCGGCAATCAGCCCCAGCATTTT. Its protein is CASSIGTGGVGNQPQHF.

The CDR3 coding sequence is TGTGCCAGCAGCGTGGACCCGGGGGGCCTCCTTACCTACAATGAGCAGTTCTTC. Amino acid sequence: CASSVDPGGLLTYNEQFF. The genes are TRBV9 and TRBJ2-1; possible D gene TRBD2, 7 bases. V was clipped by 2 bases and J by 2 bases, with 20 bases between them. The CDR3 is 18 residues long. Germline CDR1 is SGDLS and CDR2 is YYNGEE.

This chain links TRBV6-5 with TRBJ1-6; D is possibly TRBD1 (6 bases). The CDR3 has 14 amino acids. Germline V lookup: CDR1 MNHEY, CDR2 SVGAGI. The V end lost 8 bases, the J end lost 6 bases, and 14 bases lay between the germline ends. The CDR3 nucleotides read TGTGCCAGCTCGCGGGGGGCAGTTAATTCACCCCTCCACTTT. This encodes CASSRGAVNSPLHF.

The chain employs TRBV10-3 and TRBJ1-2, with TRBD1 as a possible D gene (5 bases). Germline V lookup: CDR1 ENHRY, CDR2 SYGVKD. The length of the CDR3 is 15 residues. With 3 bases removed from V and 6 bases from J, the gap between germline ends came to 17 bases. This chain's CDR3 is CAISDVGREGDGYTF. DNA for the CDR3: TGTGCCATCAGTGATGTGGGCAGGGAAGGAGATGGCTACACCTTC.

The chain carries TRBV5-5 and TRBJ1-5; maybe TRBD1 (5 bases). Between the trimmed V and J ends, which lost 4 bases and 3 bases, there was a span of 11 bases. CDR1 SGHKS and CDR2 YYEKEE come from the germline V gene (reference sequence). CDR3 length: 14 amino acids. CDR3 loop: CASSPAGFNQPQHF. CDR3 nucleotide sequence: TGTGCCAGCAGCCCGGCAGGGTTCAATCAGCCCCAGCATTTT.

The chain joins TRBV6-5 to TRBJ1-5; no reliable D call. With 7 bases removed from V and 6 bases from J, the gap between germline ends came to 13 bases. The CDR3 loop spans 13 amino acids. Looked up from germline, CDR1 is MNHEY and CDR2 is SVGAGI. CDR3 sequence (DNA): TGTGCCAGCAATCGGGCAGCGGGTCAGCCCCAGCATTTT. Its protein product is CASNRAAGQPQHF.

The chain combines TRBV2 with TRBJ2-1, with D tentatively TRBD2 (5 bases). V was shortened by 7 bases and J by 6 bases, with 22 bases between the two germline ends. Looked up from germline, CDR1 is SNHLY and CDR2 is FYNNEI. The CDR3 loop spans 16 amino acids. The CDR3 reads CASTPSPVRGSNEQFF. The CDR3 nucleotides are TGTGCCAGCACGCCTAGCCCAGTTCGGGGTTCCAATGAGCAGTTCTTC.

Written as DNA, the CDR3 is TGTGCCAGCAGCCCTGTAGAAGCGAGAGAGACCCAGTACTTC. Its translation is CASSPVEARETQYF. This chain connects TRBV7-9 to TRBJ2-5; no clear D gene. Trimming took 5 bases from V and 4 from J, leaving 14 bases between them. The length of the CDR3 is 14 residues. Germline lookup yields CDR1 SEHNR and CDR2 FQNEAQ (reference sequence).

This chain links TRBV19 with TRBJ2-5; weak D call: TRBD1 (5 bases). V lost 3 bases and J 4 bases, leaving 12 bases between the germline ends. CDR3 length: 14 residues. Germline V lookup: CDR1 LNHDA, CDR2 SQIVND (reference sequence). CDR3 in DNA: TGTGCCAGTAGTATGGGGCAGGGTAGAGAGACCCAGTACTTC. This translates into CASSMGQGRETQYF. The full variable domain, completed using reference TRBV19 and TRBJ2-5, is DGGITQSPKYLFRKEGQNVTLSCEQNLNHDAMYWYRQDPGQGLRLIYYSQIVNDFQKGDIAEGYSVSREKKESFPLTVTSAQKNPTAFYLCASSMGQGRETQYFGPGTRLLVL.

This CDR3 is CASSSSTGMNTEAFF. CDR3 DNA sequence: TGTGCCAGCAGCTCCTCGACCGGGATGAACACTGAAGCTTTCTTT. The chain employs TRBV7-6 and TRBJ1-1; D is unclear. With 4 bases removed from V and 0 bases from J, the gap between germline ends came to 12 bases. This CDR3 contains 15 residues. Germline loops: CDR1 SGHVS, CDR2 FNYEAQ.

This clone came up a few times. The rearrangement joins TRBV27 to TRBJ1-1, with D uncertain. The V gene lost 3 bases and the J gene lost 5 bases, with 13 bases spanning the gap. CDR3 size: 14 residues. Germline CDR1 reads MNHEY; CDR2 reads SMNVEV (reference sequence). CDR3 sequence reads: CASSFLTEQTEAFF. CDR3 coding DNA: TGTGCCAGCAGTTTTCTTACGGAACAGACTGAAGCTTTCTTT.

This chain links TRBV5-1 with TRBJ1-1; D gene ambiguous. Germline assignment: CDR1 SGHRS and CDR2 YFSETQ. This CDR3 is 13 amino acids long. With 2 bases removed from V and 11 bases from J, the gap between germline ends came to 16 bases. The CDR3: CASSLLDSVVAFF. The CDR3 region has the DNA TGCGCCAGCAGCTTATTAGATTCGGTTGTGGCTTTCTTT.

A single count supports this clone. The chain has TRBV4-2 and TRBJ2-7; 9 positions match TRBD1. Unmatched junction bases numbered 8, after V lost 4 bases and J lost 4 bases. The CDR3 totals 15 residues. Per germline, CDR1 LGHNA and CDR2 YNFKEQ. In DNA form, the CDR3 reads TGTGCCAGCAGCCTGTACAGGGGGCAGTTATACGAGCAGTACTTC. Translated, it gives CASSLYRGQLYEQYF.

This clone showed up just once. The chain recombines TRBV7-6 with TRBJ2-1, with a tentative D call TRBD2 (5 bases). The CDR3 spans 12 residues. Deletions cut 3 bases from V and 9 bases from J, with 9 bases between. Per germline, CDR1 SGHVS and CDR2 FNYEAQ. The CDR3 here is CASSFTRREQFF. CDR3 bases: TGTGCCAGCAGCTTTACTAGGCGTGAGCAGTTCTTC.

The CDR3 bases are TGTGCCAGCAGTTACTCGGTTTCAGGGTTCGAGCAGTACTTC. It yields the protein CASSYSVSGFEQYF. The rearrangement links TRBV6-5 to TRBJ2-7, with D tentatively TRBD1 (5 bases). This CDR3 spans 14 amino acids. Trimming stripped 0 bases from V and 6 bases from J, with 12 bases between. Germline V gives CDR1 MNHEY, CDR2 SVGAGI.

The chain combines TRBV6-1 with TRBJ1-5; D is possibly TRBD1 (5 bases). The V gene's germline CDR1 is MNHNS and CDR2 SASEGT. V lost 5 bases to trimming and J lost 6 bases, with 8 bases between them. The CDR3 sequence is 12 residues long. For the CDR3, the DNA is TGTGCCAGCAGTCCCGGGGGTCAGCCCCAGCATTTT. It codes for CASSPGGQPQHF.

This chain uses TRBV25-1 with TRBJ2-4; no reliable D call. CDR1 is MGHDK and CDR2 is SYGVNS in the germline V gene. The CDR3 covers 16 residues. The germline V and J ends were trimmed by 2 bases and 0 bases, with 11 bases remaining between them. The CDR3 sequence: CASSEQQILAKNIQYF. DNA of the CDR3: TGTGCCAGCAGTGAACAACAGATACTAGCCAAAAACATTCAGTACTTC.

This clone was seen a few times. V is TRBV19 and J is TRBJ1-1, with unresolved D. Germline values: CDR1 LNHDA, CDR2 SQIVND (reference sequence). This CDR3 spans 11 amino acids. V was clipped by 6 bases and J by 8 bases, with 10 bases between them. The CDR3: CASRTIGEAFF. CDR3 bases: TGTGCCAGTAGGACCATCGGGGAAGCTTTCTTT.

The rearrangement joins TRBV7-9 to TRBJ1-1, with TRBD1 identical over 9 bases. The CDR3 totals 15 residues. The germline V gene encodes CDR1 SEHNR and CDR2 FQNEAQ (reference sequence). Trimming at V came to 5 bases and at J to 1 base, leaving 5 bases not matched to a gene. DNA of the CDR3: TGTGCCAGCAGCGCACGACAGGGGGGGAACACTGAAGCTTTCTTT. This sequence encodes CASSARQGGNTEAFF. The variable domain in full, completed from reference TRBV7-9 and TRBJ1-1, reads DTGVSQNPRHKITKRGQNVTFRCDPISEHNRLYWYRQTLGQGPEFLTYFQNEAQLEKSRLLSDRFSAERPKGSFSTLEIQRTEQGDSAMYLCASSARQGGNTEAFFGQGTRLTVV.

The chain combines TRBV27 with TRBJ2-3; the D gene is possibly TRBD2 (6 bases). Germline lookup yields CDR1 MNHEY and CDR2 SMNVEV (reference sequence). The CDR3 runs to 16 residues. The germline V and J ends were trimmed by 5 bases and 2 bases, with 17 bases remaining between them. The CDR3 loop reads CASSALAGRFTDTQYF. CDR3 DNA: TGTGCCAGCAGTGCCCTGGCGGGGCGTTTCACAGATACGCAGTATTTT.

In nucleotides, the CDR3 is TGTGCCAGCAGTGAAGGTAGGACAGGGAGCGACGAGCAGTACTTC. Protein: CASSEGRTGSDEQYF. This chain joins TRBV6-1 and TRBJ2-7, with 8 bases matching TRBD1. The CDR3 length is 15 residues. V was clipped by 1 base and J by 5 bases; unmatched bases: 7. The germline gives CDR1 MNHNS, CDR2 SASEGT.

The chain has TRBV5-1 and TRBJ1-2; a possible D gene is TRBD1 (6 bases). V lost 7 bases and J 0 bases, leaving 10 bases between the germline ends. The CDR3 is 13 residues long. Germline V gene data show CDR1 as SGHRS and CDR2 as YFSETQ. The CDR3 region is CASADRSNYGYTF. In nucleotides, the CDR3 is TGCGCCAGCGCAGACAGGTCTAACTATGGCTACACCTTC.

This CDR3 is CASSLVRTGELFF. In DNA form, the CDR3 reads TGTGCCAGCAGCTTAGTCAGGACCGGGGAGCTGTTTTTT. The rearrangement links TRBV7-8 to TRBJ2-2, with D unclear. V shed 1 base and J shed 5 bases, with 5 bases lying between them. CDR3 length: 13 amino acids. CDR1 is SGHVS and CDR2 is FQNEAQ in the germline V gene.